This record looks at one T cell receptor beta chain sequence and its context. This clonotype was found a few times. Its antigen specificity is not known. There are no base qualities to consult, and no much larger clone falls within one base. Libraries were prepared through PCR. Instrument on record: Illumina HiSeq 2500. To reduce PCR and sequencing biases, unique molecular identifiers were built into the TCR beta cDNA libraries. Per 1 to 10 million input T cells, roughly 500,000 cDNA molecules were obtained, such that each molecule approximated one T cell. The patient libraries were prepared and sequenced using the same protocol as the earlier healthy control dataset. Samples belonging to the same batch were prepared together, multiplexed and sequenced on a shared HiSeq lane. The paper's data handling went like this. Raw barcoded reads were processed with MIGEC, and single-read molecular identifier groups were discarded before consensus assembly and CDR3 extraction. VDJtools was used for post-analysis of the clonotype tables, and diversity was normalized by down-sampling every dataset to the size of the smallest sample. In repertoire overlap clustering, CDR3 amino acid sequences, but not nucleotide sequences, were matched to correct batch-related cross-sample contamination. TCRdb ran its own pipeline on the public reads, namely fastp trimming at Q25 and MiXCR clone calling, and kept in-frame beta chains. A single entry per CDR3 protein holds the most common genes and DNA from its merged rows. These V and J calls rely on TCRdb rather than the paper's analysis. The sample table lists 450,000 or so distinct CDR3 sequences, around 40% of them with a count of one. Jointly, the top ten make up about 12% of the sample.

The junction shows trimming of 4 bases on V and 5 bases on J, and the gene matches do not reach 9 bases of it. The CDR3 measures 15 amino acids from cysteine to phenylalanine. The DNA shown is the 45-base CDR3, in frame from base 1. From a lookup of the germline V gene, CDR1 and CDR2 are SGHAT and FQNNGV. TCR beta repertoires were profiled from peripheral blood of roughly 13 young patients with multiple sclerosis to demonstrate the VDJtools post-analysis software. The multiple sclerosis patients were children and adolescents between roughly 6 and 17 years of age. This specimen belongs to a study of post-analysis software for immune sequencing data (dated by TCRdb to the mid-2010s). With regard to the full study: Recorded disease courses included relapsing-remitting, secondary progressive and progressive-relapsing multiple sclerosis, with some patients lacking subtype annotation. The multiple sclerosis patient repertoires were compared with more than 10 previously published healthy control repertoires from donors aged about 6 to 25 years. A subset of samples was prepared in parallel using single-end sample barcoding, then pooled and co-amplified after Illumina adapter ligation.

General findings and caveats noted by the study authors: Compared with controls, multiple sclerosis patients had significantly lower normalized Chao1 diversity, a finding suggesting substantial peripheral T-cell clonal expansion. Direct clustering with F measure revealed strong co-clustering of samples prepared in the same batch, which led to a batch-effect correction. Significantly higher frequencies in patients than in controls were found for roughly 5 TRBV segments, including TRBV5-6, TRBV5-1 and TRBV20-1. The control group was slightly older than the multiple sclerosis patient group.

The specimen was blood. This TCR was sampled from a girl aged 5 to 17 with multiple sclerosis. This chain joins TRBV11-2 to TRBJ2-7; 9 of the junction bases match TRBD1. The CDR3 sequence is CASSSSGTGRDEQYF. The nucleotides are TGTGCCAGCAGCTCCAGTGGGACAGGGAGAGACGAGCAGTACTTC.